The entry that follows covers one T cell receptor beta chain sequence. Its antigen is still unknown. These data come from a study of cytomegalovirus exposure and HLA in healthy donors. At the level of the study: From some 180 million T cells, an earlier analysis saw approximately 110 million unique TCR beta sequences.

The study sampled nominally healthy donors, though unrecorded immune exposures were likely. Study findings and constraints: Altogether, about 160 TCR beta chains were recorded as cytomegalovirus-associated. No immune exposure information besides CMV serostatus was available.

The PCR employed 60 Vbeta primers together with 13 Jbeta primers. Clones were sequenced by immunoSEQ multiplex PCR, and TCRdb holds only the in-frame ones, with some missing. The table records roughly 130,000 clones, 80% to 85% of them present only once. The V end lost 7 bases, the J end lost 4 bases, and 19 bases lay between the germline ends. The CDR3 sequence is 15 residues long. Germline CDR1 and CDR2: SEHNR and FQNEAQ (reference sequence). The TCR originated in a boy aged 5 to 17 in good health and CMV-seronegative. The chain is built from TRBV7-9 and TRBJ1-2; the D gene is possibly TRBD1 (6 bases). The sequenced material came from PBMCs. CDR3 nucleotides: TGTGCCAGCAACCTTGTGACAGGCAAACTCTATGGCTACACCTTC. Translating gives CASNLVTGKLYGYTF.